The subject of this entry is one T cell receptor (beta chain). TCRdb's table, derived via immunoSEQ multiplex PCR, lists solely in-frame clones and lacks some. The sample holds tens of thousands of clones, approximately 93% seen once. The data were taken from a study of OX40 agonist ivuxolimab in advanced cancers. Trimming cost V 0 bases and J 0 bases, with 14 bases left between them. This CDR3 spans 17 amino acids. The germline CDR1 and CDR2 sequences are MNHEY and SMNVEV (reference sequence). The chain recombines TRBV27 with TRBJ1-1, with no clear D. This specimen consisted of CD4+ or CD8+ T cells sorted from blood, obtained in a trial of the OX40 agonist ivuxolimab. This clonotype was obtained from an adult with an advanced solid tumor such as melanoma, head and neck, liver or kidney cancer. CDR3 sequence: CASSLSLQWGLNTEAFF. The CDR3 bases are TGTGCCAGCAGTTTATCCCTACAGTGGGGATTGAACACTGAAGCTTTCTTT.